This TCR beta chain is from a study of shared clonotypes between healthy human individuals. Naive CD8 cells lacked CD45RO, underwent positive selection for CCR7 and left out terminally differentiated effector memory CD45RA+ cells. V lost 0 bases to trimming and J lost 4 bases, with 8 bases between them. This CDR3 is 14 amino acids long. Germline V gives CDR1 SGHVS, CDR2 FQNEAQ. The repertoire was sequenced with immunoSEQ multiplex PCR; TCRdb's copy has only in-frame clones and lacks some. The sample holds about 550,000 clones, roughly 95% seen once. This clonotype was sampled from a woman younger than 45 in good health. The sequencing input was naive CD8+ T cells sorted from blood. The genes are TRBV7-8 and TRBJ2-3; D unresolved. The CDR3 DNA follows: TGTGCCAGCAGCTTAGCAGGGTTGGCAGATACGCAGTATTTT. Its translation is CASSLAGLADTQYF. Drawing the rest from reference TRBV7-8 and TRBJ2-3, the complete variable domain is GAGVSQSPRYKVAKRGQDVALRCDPISGHVSLFWYQQALGQGPEFLTYFQNEAQLDKSGLPSDRFFAERPEGSVSTLKIQRTQQEDSAVYLCASSLAGLADTQYFGPGTRLTVL.